A selection of T cell receptor beta chains follows, all from one sample in a study of CD8+CD57+ T cells in acquired aplastic anemia. TCRdb re-called the reads through MiXCR, storing one row per CDR3 protein. Of 98,000 or so distinct CDR3 sequences in the sample, roughly 51% are singletons; the top ten hold roughly 34%. Input material: sorted CD4+, CD8+, or CD8+CD57+ T cells (not recorded which) from PBMCs. The receptors derive from a human donor in good health, serving as a control. The CDR3 runs from the conserved cysteine through the conserved F or W. The order of the fields is J gene, clone size, D gene, V gene, CDR3 DNA, CDR3 protein. The D gene is left open where the match is weak. A clone size is listed for some rows: how often the clone was seen (once, few, many), or a class if it is expanded.

TRBJ2-1	many	.	TRBV6-4	TGTGCCAGCAGTGACTCAACCGACAGACACAATGAGCAGTTCTTC	CASSDSTDRHNEQFF
TRBJ2-7	.	TRBD2	TRBV10-2	TGCGCCAGCAGTGATAGTTGGAGCGGGGGCATCAGCGAGCAGTACTTC	CASSDSWSGGISEQYF
TRBJ1-1	.	.	TRBV25-1	TGTGCCAGCAGTGATCGGGGGACTGAAGCTTTCTTT	CASSDRGTEAFF
TRBJ2-7	few	.	TRBV2	TGTGCCAGCAGTTCCAGGGTATTCAGCTACGAGCAGTACTTC	CASSSRVFSYEQYF
TRBJ2-6	many	.	TRBV4-1	TGCGCCAGCAGCCAAGATCGGGCAGGTCTGCTTTCTGGGGCCAACGTCCTGACTTTC	CASSQDRAGLLSGANVLTF
TRBJ2-7	.	TRBD2	TRBV24-1	TGTGCCACCAGTGGCGGGACTAGCGGGGGGTACGAGCAGTACTTC	CATSGGTSGGYEQYF
TRBJ1-5	many	.	TRBV7-9	TGTGCCAGCAGCTTGACCCCAGACGATCAGCCCCAGCATTTT	CASSLTPDDQPQHF
TRBJ1-1	many	.	TRBV5-6	TGTGCCAGCAGCGGGACTTGGCTTATGAACACTGAAGCTTTCTTT	CASSGTWLMNTEAFF
TRBJ2-7	many	TRBD1	TRBV15	TGTGCCACCAGCAGGACAGGGGCCGGAAGGACTTTCTACGAGCAGTACTTC	CATSRTGAGRTFYEQYF
TRBJ1-1	.	.	TRBV7-6	TGTGCCAGCAGCCAGTGGAACACTGAAGCTTTCTTT	CASSQWNTEAFF
TRBJ1-6	.	.	TRBV19	TGTGCCAGTAAGGACGGCTTGGGACCCCTCCACTTT	CASKDGLGPLHF
TRBJ2-3	.	TRBD2	TRBV11-1	TGTGCCAGCAGCTTAGAGCGGGGGGCCACAGATACGCAGTATTTT	CASSLERGATDTQYF
TRBJ2-1	.	TRBD1	TRBV9	TGTGCCAGCAGCGTAGCGCCGAGGGACAGCGGACCCAATGAGCAGTTCTTC	CASSVAPRDSGPNEQFF
TRBJ1-1	.	.	TRBV10-3	TGTGCCGCCCGGACACCGAACACTGAAGCTTTCTTT	CAARTPNTEAFF
TRBJ1-2	few	.	TRBV2	TGTGCCAGCAGTGAAGGGCCCGACGGTTATGGCTACACCTTC	CASSEGPDGYGYTF
TRBJ1-1	.	TRBD1	TRBV3-1	TGTGCCAGCAGCCAAGACGCAGGGGGCCGAGGGGAAGGAGCTTTCTTT	CASSQDAGGRGEGAFF
TRBJ2-1	many	.	TRBV4-3	TGCGCCAGCAGCCAAGATAGAACATATAGCTCCTACAATGAGCAGTTCTTC	CASSQDRTYSSYNEQFF
TRBJ2-4	few	.	TRBV24-1	TGTGCCACCCCGAGGGAGATGGACGGAATTAAAAACATTCAGTACTTC	CATPREMDGIKNIQYF
TRBJ2-5	many	.	TRBV2	TGTGCCAGCAGTGACGTCCCGGACCGGCAAAAGTGGACCCAGTACTTC	CASSDVPDRQKWTQYF
TRBJ1-5	many	TRBD1	TRBV19	TGTGCCAGTAGTATGCGGGAGTATGGGAGACAGGGCAGTCAGCCCCAGCATTTT	CASSMREYGRQGSQPQHF
TRBJ2-1	.	TRBD2	TRBV29-1	TGCAGCGTTGACACTAGCGGGGTTTACAGTGAGCAGTTCTTC	CSVDTSGVYSEQFF
TRBJ2-5	many	.	TRBV27	TGTGCCAGCAGTTTAGTGGGTGGGGAAGAGACCCAGTACTTC	CASSLVGGEETQYF
TRBJ2-5	few	.	TRBV10-3	TGTGCCATCAGTGAGGATGGGACCGAGGCAGGGGGGAAGCAGTACTTC	CAISEDGTEAGGKQYF
TRBJ2-7	.	.	TRBV7-2	TGTGCCAGCAGCTTAGGGTATGGACAGTTCGACGAGCAGTACTTC	CASSLGYGQFDEQYF
TRBJ2-3	few	.	TRBV10-3	TGTGCCATCGGTGCCTCGGATACGCAGTATTTT	CAIGASDTQYF
TRBJ1-4	.	.	TRBV15	TGTGCCACCAGCAGAATTGATGAAAAACTGTTTTTT	CATSRIDEKLFF
TRBJ2-5	many	.	TRBV25-1	TGTGCCAGCAGCGGACAGCTAGAGACCCAGTACTTC	CASSGQLETQYF
TRBJ1-2	.	TRBD1	TRBV7-9	TGTGCCAGCAGCCAGTGGGACAGGGGGCAAGATGGCTACACCTTC	CASSQWDRGQDGYTF
TRBJ1-4	.	.	TRBV7-3	TGTGCCAGCAGCCCCGAGGCGGTGGGAAAACTGTTTTTT	CASSPEAVGKLFF
TRBJ2-1	.	TRBD2	TRBV25-1	TGTGCCAGCAGCGGACTAGCGGGGGGCCACAATGGGCAGTTCTTC	CASSGLAGGHNGQFF
TRBJ2-1	.	.	TRBV15	TGTGCCGCGGCCAGGAGCTCCTACAATGAGCAGTTCTTC	CAAARSSYNEQFF
TRBJ2-5	few	.	TRBV15	TGTGCCACCAGCAGAGGCGAAGAGACCCAGTACTTC	CATSRGEETQYF
TRBJ2-7	many	.	TRBV7-3	TGTGCCAGCAGCTTAACGTATGGAGGAGAGCAGTACTTC	CASSLTYGGEQYF
TRBJ1-5	.	.	TRBV7-2	TGTGCCAGCAGCCCCCAGCACGATAGCAATCAGCCCCAGCATTTT	CASSPQHDSNQPQHF
TRBJ2-7	once	TRBD2	TRBV11-1	TGTGCCAGCAGCTGGAGCGGGAGCTACGAGCAGTACTTC	CASSWSGSYEQYF
TRBJ2-7	many	.	TRBV12-3/TRBV12-4	TGTGCCAGCAGTTTTATTACAGGGTCCTACGAGCAGTACTTC	CASSFITGSYEQYF
TRBJ1-6	.	.	TRBV20-1	TGCAGTGCTCGGGCCGATCTGTCTGGGGATTCACCCCTCCACTTT	CSARADLSGDSPLHF
TRBJ2-5	.	.	TRBV10-3	TGTGCCATCAGTGACATAAACCAAGAGACCCAGTACTTC	CAISDINQETQYF
TRBJ1-1	medium-sized	TRBD1	TRBV10-3	TGTGCCATCAGCGGGACAGGGGTTGAAGCTTTCTTT	CAISGTGVEAFF
TRBJ2-3	.	TRBD1	TRBV29-1	TGCAGCTCGACAAAAGGGACAGCAGATACGCAGTATTTT	CSSTKGTADTQYF
TRBJ1-2	.	.	TRBV15	TGTGCCACCAGCAGAACGGCGGGGGTGGACTATGGCTACACCTTC	CATSRTAGVDYGYTF
TRBJ2-1	few	TRBD2	TRBV25-1	TGTGCCAGCGGGGGGGGTAGCGGGGGGTATTACAATGAGCAGTTCTTC	CASGGGSGGYYNEQFF
TRBJ2-7	.	.	TRBV28	TGTGCCAGCAGCGTAGTCGGGTCGGAGAATTGCGAGCAGTACTTC	CASSVVGSENCEQYF
TRBJ1-2	.	.	TRBV29-1	TGCAGCGCGGGGGCAGAGGGCTATGGCTACACCTTC	CSAGAEGYGYTF
TRBJ1-2	many	.	TRBV15	TGTGCCACCAGCAGAGACAGGGCGACTAACTATGGCTACACCTTC	CATSRDRATNYGYTF
TRBJ1-4	.	.	TRBV4-3	TGCGCCAGCAGCCATTGGACAGCCGGCACTAATGAAAAACTGTTTTTT	CASSHWTAGTNEKLFF
TRBJ2-1	.	.	TRBV20-1	TGCAGTGCTAGCGTCAATGAGCGGTTCTTC	CSASVNERFF
TRBJ1-1	many	.	TRBV9	TGTGCCAGCAGCGTAGTGTCCGTAAACACTGAAGCTTTCTTT	CASSVVSVNTEAFF
TRBJ2-3	.	.	TRBV7-3	TGTGCCAGCAGCTTGGACTTTTTCCCAGATACGCAGTATTTT	CASSLDFFPDTQYF
TRBJ2-7	few	.	TRBV19	TGTGCCAGTACCTCAAGCTCCTACGAGCAGTACTTC	CASTSSSYEQYF
TRBJ1-6	many	.	TRBV19	TGTGCCAGCAAAGAAGAAGCGGGGATTCCAGCTTCACCCCTCCACTTT	CASKEEAGIPASPLHF
TRBJ1-4	.	TRBD1	TRBV10-2	TGCGCCAGCAGTCCGGACAGGGCGGAACTGTTTTTT	CASSPDRAELFF
TRBJ2-3	.	.	TRBV20-1	TGCAGCCAGGGATCTAGCACAGATACGCAGTATTTT	CSQGSSTDTQYF
TRBJ1-1	many	.	TRBV11-1	TGTGCCAGCAGCTTAGGGGGCGAGACCACTGAAGCTTTCTTT	CASSLGGETTEAFF
TRBJ2-3	few	TRBD2	TRBV2	TGTGCCAGCAGGCCGGGACTAGCGGGAGGTACGCAGTATTTT	CASRPGLAGGTQYF
TRBJ2-1	.	TRBD1	TRBV7-3	TGTGCCAGCAGCTTAACAGGGGGACAGGGTAAGGGAAATGAGCAGTTCTTC	CASSLTGGQGKGNEQFF
TRBJ2-7	.	TRBD2	TRBV25-1	TGTGCCAGCAGTGGGGGCGCAGCGGGGGAGCAGTACTTC	CASSGGAAGEQYF
TRBJ2-5	.	TRBD2	TRBV25-1	TGTGCCAGCAGTGAACGGGGCGGGGGGATAGAGACCCAGTACTTC	CASSERGGGIETQYF
TRBJ1-4	few	TRBD1	TRBV25-1	TGTGCCAGCAGTGAATATCCGGGACAGGGGCATGAAAAACTGTTTTTT	CASSEYPGQGHEKLFF